The 4 T cell receptor beta chains presented below share a single source sample, sequenced in a study of Ad26.COV2.S vaccination and SARS-CoV-2 variants. Treatment meaning: some 20 received Ad26.COV2.S at low or high dose, single or two shots; 5 received placebo; per-sample allocation not given. Sampling happened 63 days after the first vaccine or placebo injection. Sequenced by immunoSEQ multiplex PCR; TCRdb stores in-frame clones only, minus some. The table records 440,000 or so clones, about nine tenths of them present only once. Source: peripheral blood, taken in a trial of Ad26.COV2.S vaccine versus placebo. All receptors come from a person between 18 and 65 years old who received the Ad26.COV2.S COVID-19 vaccine or a placebo.

The chain employs TRBV11-2 and TRBJ2-3; 10 nucleotides line up with TRBD1. Germline CDR1 and CDR2: SGHAT and FQNNGV. This CDR3 comprises 16 residues. Trimming cost V 3 bases and J 7 bases; bases outside gene matches: 10. The CDR3 DNA follows: TGTGCCAGCAGCTTTAGGACAGGGGGAGCGGTCAATACGCAGTATTTT. The encoded protein is CASSFRTGGAVNTQYF. Variable domain in full (rest from reference TRBV11-2 and TRBJ2-3): EAGVAQSPRYKIIEKRQSVAFWCNPISGHATLYWYQQILGQGPKLLIQFQNNGVVDDSQLPKDRFSAERLKGVDSTLKIQPAKLEDSAVYLCASSFRTGGAVNTQYFGPGTRLTVL.

This chain links TRBV10-3 with TRBJ2-7; a weak D match, TRBD1 (5 bases). Germline V gene lookup returns CDR1 ENHRY and CDR2 SYGVKD. Trimming cost V 10 bases and J 3 bases, with 22 bases left between them. This CDR3 contains 15 residues. CDR3: CATRDYTGVIYEQYF. CDR3 nucleotides: TGTGCCACCAGGGATTACACGGGCGTTATCTACGAGCAGTACTTC.

V is TRBV29-1 and J is TRBJ2-7; 10 nucleotides agree with TRBD2. CDR1 is SQVTM and CDR2 is ANQGSEA in the germline V gene. V gave up 7 bases and J gave up 1 base; unmatched junction bases: 4. This CDR3 region has 13 residues. The CDR3 DNA is TGCAGCGGTGTAGCGGGGGGATCCTACGAGCAGTACTTC. It specifies CSGVAGGSYEQYF.

This clone showed up many times. The rearrangement links TRBV6-5 to TRBJ2-6; 8 nucleotides align to TRBD1. The CDR3 is 15 residues long. Germline values: CDR1 MNHEY, CDR2 SVGAGI. V dropped 6 bases and J dropped 0; count of bases not matched to a gene: 1. The CDR3 nucleotides read TGTGCCAGCAGAGGACAGGGCTCTGGGGCCAACGTCCTGACTTTC. Translation gives CASRGQGSGANVLTF.